The 16 T cell receptor beta chains below come from one sample, sequenced in a study of T cell responses to AZD1222 COVID-19 vaccine. This table comes from immunoSEQ multiplex PCR, and its TCRdb copy is limited to in-frame clones, with some not included. The sample contains 95,000 to 150,000 clones, 80% to 90% of which appear only once. This sample comprised peripheral blood, obtained on day 0 of AZD1222 vaccination. These receptor sequences come from an adult in good health.

This clone was observed once. The chain links TRBV24-1 to TRBJ2-2, with D possibly being TRBD1 (6 bases). Looked up from germline, CDR1 is KGHDR and CDR2 is SFDVKD. V shed 6 bases and J shed 7 bases, with 11 bases lying between them. The CDR3 runs 13 residues. The CDR3 reads CATSWTALGELFF. As DNA, the CDR3 is TGTGCCACCAGTTGGACAGCTCTCGGGGAGCTGTTTTTT.

This rearrangement joins TRBV24-1 to TRBJ2-7; TRBD2 aligns across 11 bases. The CDR3 covers 14 residues. Germline V gene data show CDR1 as KGHDR and CDR2 as SFDVKD. With V trimmed by 7 bases and J by 5 bases, 6 bases remained unmatched. CDR3 nucleotide sequence: TGTGCCACCAGACCTACTAGCGGGAGCCACGAGCAGTACTTC. It specifies CATRPTSGSHEQYF.

This chain connects TRBV5-4 to TRBJ1-1; 8 positions match TRBD1. The ends lost 2 bases at V and 5 bases at J; junction bases unmatched: 2. Looked up from germline, CDR1 is SGHNT and CDR2 is YYREEE (reference sequence). The CDR3 consists of 13 residues. CDR3 sequence: CASSLQGGTEAFF. For the CDR3, the DNA is TGTGCCAGCAGCTTACAGGGGGGGACTGAAGCTTTCTTT.

The chain has TRBV7-2 and TRBJ1-1, with a possible D match to TRBD1 (5 bases). The CDR3 contains 14 residues. Trimming removed 5 bases from V and 3 bases from J, with 13 bases in between. CDR1 and CDR2 from the germline V gene are SGHTA and FQGNSA. The CDR3 sequence is CASSRTGADTEAFF. The CDR3 DNA reads as TGTGCCAGCAGCCGTACCGGGGCCGACACTGAAGCTTTCTTT.

J is TRBJ2-7 and V is TRBV19; D may be TRBD2 (6 bases). The CDR3 is made up of 14 amino acids. CDR1 and CDR2 (germline): LNHDA, SQIVND (reference sequence). V shed 3 bases and J shed 5 bases, with 14 bases lying between them. The CDR3 DNA reads TGTGCCAGTAGTATCCAGGGAGGCTCTCACGAGCAGTACTTC. It encodes CASSIQGGSHEQYF.

The CDR3 nucleotides read TGCGCCAGCAGCCAAGAGGGGCTCGGCGGGGGTTCACCCCTCCACTTT. This encodes CASSQEGLGGGSPLHF. The V gene is TRBV4-1, the J gene TRBJ1-6, with D possibly being TRBD1 (5 bases). Trimming left V 0 bases short and J 9 bases short, with 15 bases between. Germline values: CDR1 MGHRA, CDR2 YSYEKL. CDR3 size: 16 residues.

This rearrangement joins TRBV10-1 to TRBJ2-7, with 9 nucleotides matching TRBD1. The CDR3 is 13 amino acids. J was trimmed by 7 bases and V by 5 bases; bases with no gene match: 6. Germline CDR1 and CDR2: WNHNN and SYGVQD (reference sequence). CDR3 bases: TGCGCCAGCAGTTGGGACAGGGATAGAGAGCAGTACTTC. Translation: CASSWDRDREQYF.

The rearrangement links TRBV13 to TRBJ2-7; tentatively, D is TRBD1 or TRBD2 (6 bases each). Trimming removed 0 bases from V and 7 bases from J, with 16 bases in between. The CDR3 has 15 residues. The germline V gene has CDR1 PRHDT and CDR2 FYEKMQ (reference sequence). The CDR3 DNA reads as TGTGCCAGCAGCTTAGGCAGGGGCAGGGGAGGTGAGCAGTACTTC. Its protein is CASSLGRGRGGEQYF.

This rearrangement joins TRBV4-2 to TRBJ2-3; D may be TRBD2 (5 bases). In germline, CDR1 is LGHNA, CDR2 YNFKEQ. V lost 0 bases to trimming and J lost 1 base, with 17 bases between them. This CDR3 region has 18 residues. This chain's CDR3 is CASSQDVGETLGTDTQYF. The CDR3 bases are TGTGCCAGCAGCCAAGATGTGGGAGAGACACTGGGCACAGATACGCAGTATTTT.

The rearrangement uses TRBV7-6 and TRBJ2-1; 10 bases align to TRBD2. V lost 1 base, J lost 1 base, and 7 bases stayed unmatched. This CDR3 spans 18 amino acids. CDR1 SGHVS and CDR2 FNYEAQ come from the germline V gene. DNA of the CDR3: TGTGCCAGCAGCTTAGTCCCTAGCGGGGGCCCTTCCTACAATGAGCAGTTCTTC. This codes for CASSLVPSGGPSYNEQFF. Complete variable domain (other parts from reference TRBV7-6 and TRBJ2-1): GAGVSQSPRYKVTKRGQDVALRCDPISGHVSLYWYRQALGQGPEFLTYFNYEAQQDKSGLPNDRFSAERPEGSISTLTIQRTEQRDSAMYRCASSLVPSGGPSYNEQFFGPGTRLTVL.

The rearrangement uses TRBV28 and TRBJ1-2; 9 positions match TRBD1. CDR3 length: 17 amino acids. Germline trimming cut 1 base from V and 5 bases from J; bases unmatched to any gene: 11. CDR1 MDHEN and CDR2 SYDVKM come from the germline V gene. The CDR3 DNA reads as TGTGCCAGCAGTTTATTAGGATCGTGGGACAGGGAATATGGCTACACCTTC. This encodes CASSLLGSWDREYGYTF.

The V call is TRBV15, the J call TRBJ1-4; no firm D call. From germline, CDR1 is LNHNV and CDR2 YYDKDF (reference sequence). Trimming took off 0 bases at V and 5 bases at J, with 10 bases between the two ends. CDR3 length: 15 amino acids. CDR3 DNA sequence: TGTGCCACCAGCAGAGACCGAGATCTAAATGAAAAACTGTTTTTT. Residues: CATSRDRDLNEKLFF.

The rearrangement uses TRBV9 and TRBJ1-3, with D maybe TRBD1 (5 bases). The V and J ends lost 1 base and 2 bases respectively, with 16 bases between them. The germline gives CDR1 SGDLS, CDR2 YYNGEE. The CDR3 totals 17 residues. CDR3 in amino acids: CASSVNREARAGNTIYF. The CDR3 DNA sequence: TGTGCCAGCAGCGTAAATCGAGAGGCCAGGGCTGGAAACACCATATATTTT.

The V gene is TRBV4-1, the J gene TRBJ2-3, with D possibly matching TRBD2 (5 bases). The V and J ends lost 8 bases and 1 base respectively, with 13 bases between them. This CDR3 is 14 amino acids long. Germline-derived CDR1 and CDR2 are MGHRA and YSYEKL. CDR3 in amino acids: CASVRAVGTDTQYF. The DNA for the CDR3 is TGCGCCAGCGTTAGAGCGGTCGGCACAGATACGCAGTATTTT.

The rearrangement links TRBV5-3 to TRBJ2-4; TRBD2 might be the D (6 bases). TRBV5-3 is noted as an ORF with a role that remains uncertain. The ends were cut back, 0 bases at V and 8 bases at J, with 18 bases in the middle. The CDR3 runs 16 residues. CDR3 bases: TGTGCCAGAAGCTTGGGCGGGGTATCCCAACGGGACATTCAGTACTTC. This sequence encodes CARSLGGVSQRDIQYF.

The CDR3, as DNA: TGTGCCAGCAGTGATCGGCTAGCGGGAGTCTACGAGCAGTACTTC. Translated, it gives CASSDRLAGVYEQYF. The chain is built from TRBV2 and TRBJ2-7; TRBD2 matches at 10 bases. The CDR3 totals 15 residues. Germline trimming cut 3 bases from V and 3 bases from J; bases unmatched to any gene: 5. In germline, CDR1 is SNHLY, CDR2 FYNNEI.